Listed here are 13 T cell receptor beta chains from one sample, sequenced in a study of control samples from healthy donors and cancer patients. Profiled with immunoSEQ multiplex PCR; TCRdb holds only in-frame clones, not every one. This sample contains roughly 190,000 clones. Sequencing was done on a sample of blood. The receptors derive from a woman aged 25 to 45 in good health.

The J gene is TRBJ1-2, the V gene TRBV30; D unresolved. The CDR3 length is 13 residues. Germline loops: CDR1 GTSNPN, CDR2 SVGIG (reference sequence). The V end was cut by 0 bases, the J end by 7 bases, with 12 bases between. CDR3 in amino acids: CAWSVNSVFGYTF. CDR3 nucleotides: TGTGCCTGGAGTGTAAATAGCGTATTTGGCTACACCTTC.

The V gene is TRBV19, the J gene TRBJ2-3; D might be TRBD1 (5 bases). This CDR3 is built from 14 residues. Looked up from germline, CDR1 is LNHDA and CDR2 is SQIVND (reference sequence). Trimming left V 7 bases short and J 3 bases short, with 14 bases between. CDR3 amino acids: CASKEQQGTDTQYF. The CDR3 DNA is TGTGCCAGTAAGGAACAGCAGGGAACAGATACGCAGTATTTT.

V gene TRBV19 combines with J gene TRBJ1-5, with no clear D. The V and J ends lost 2 bases and 2 bases respectively, with 13 bases between them. Germline-derived CDR1 and CDR2 are LNHDA and SQIVND (reference sequence). The CDR3 contains 16 residues. The CDR3 is CASSIRTEQGNQPQHF. CDR3 nucleotide sequence: TGTGCCAGTAGTATACGGACCGAGCAAGGCAATCAGCCCCAGCATTTT.

V gene TRBV6-5 combines with J gene TRBJ2-1, with D maybe TRBD1 (5 bases). This CDR3 is built from 14 residues. The V end was cut by 2 bases, the J end by 8 bases, with 13 bases between. From germline, CDR1 is MNHEY and CDR2 SVGAGI. The CDR3 DNA reads as TGTGCCAGCAGTTACGCATCCAGGGTCGATGAGCAGTTCTTC. Its protein is CASSYASRVDEQFF.

The V gene is TRBV14, the J gene TRBJ1-6; no reliable D call. This CDR3 comprises 15 residues. The germline V gene encodes CDR1 SGHDN and CDR2 FVKESK. V was shortened by 0 bases and J by 7 bases, with 10 bases between the two germline ends. The CDR3 DNA reads TGTGCCAGCAGCCAAGAAGGAGTTCCAAATTCACCCCTCCACTTT. Its protein is CASSQEGVPNSPLHF.

This chain joins TRBV3-1 (or the pseudogene TRBV3-2) and TRBJ2-7; D gene unclear. In germline, CDR1 is LGHDT, CDR2 YNNKEL (reference sequence). The CDR3 spans 17 residues. V dropped 0 bases and J dropped 0 bases, with 15 bases sitting between them. The CDR3 spells CASSQDATLEFSYEQYF. In DNA form, the CDR3 reads TGTGCCAGCAGCCAAGATGCGACACTGGAATTCTCCTACGAGCAGTACTTC.

The gene calls are TRBV27 and TRBJ2-5; 11 bases fit TRBD1. Germline CDR1 reads MNHEY; CDR2 reads SMNVEV (reference sequence). The CDR3 is 15 residues long. Unmatched junction bases numbered 9, after V lost 6 bases and J lost 6 bases. The CDR3 reads CASSTRTGGVKTQYF. In nucleotides, the CDR3 is TGTGCCAGCAGCACTAGGACAGGGGGCGTCAAGACCCAGTACTTC.

This chain joins TRBV7-2 and TRBJ1-6, with 10 nucleotides matching TRBD1. Germline assignment: CDR1 SGHTA and CDR2 FQGNSA. This CDR3 comprises 16 residues. Trimming removed 8 bases from V and 11 bases from J; junction bases left unmatched: 15. Here the CDR3 DNA reads TGTGCCAGCCGAAGACAGGGGGCGAATTGGGAACCACCCCTCCACTTT. Amino acid sequence: CASRRQGANWEPPLHF.

V gene TRBV9 combines with J gene TRBJ1-2; D may be TRBD1 (6 bases). The CDR3 is 14 residues long. Germline values: CDR1 SGDLS, CDR2 YYNGEE. The V end was cut by 1 base, the J end by 6 bases, with 13 bases between. The CDR3 loop reads CASSVHTAGDGYTF. The CDR3 DNA is TGTGCCAGCAGCGTACATACGGCAGGGGATGGCTACACCTTC.

This rearrangement joins TRBV7-8 to TRBJ1-1; D not certain. Germline V gives CDR1 SGHVS, CDR2 FQNEAQ. The V end lost 5 bases, the J end lost 10 bases, and 11 bases lay between the germline ends. The CDR3 spans 11 residues. The CDR3 DNA sequence: TGTGCCAGCAGCCCCGGGCCTAGAGCTTTCTTT. Translated, it gives CASSPGPRAFF.

The chain employs TRBV29-1 and TRBJ1-4, with D perhaps matching TRBD1 (6 bases). Germline CDR1 reads SQVTM; CDR2 reads ANQGSEA. V lost 7 bases and J 7 bases, leaving 13 bases between the germline ends. The CDR3 is made up of 12 amino acids. CDR3 sequence (DNA): TGCAGCGCCCGCCTGGACAGTGAAAAACTGTTTTTT. As protein: CSARLDSEKLFF.

V usage is TRBV5-1 and J usage is TRBJ1-6, with a possible D match to TRBD1 (5 bases). Trimming pared 2 bases from V and 7 bases from J, leaving 16 bases between. Germline CDR1 SGHRS, CDR2 YFSETQ. The CDR3 runs to 16 residues. CDR3 region: CASSLAQGLRNSPLHF. DNA for the CDR3: TGCGCCAGCAGCTTAGCTCAGGGTCTAAGGAATTCACCCCTCCACTTT. The full variable domain, its missing parts supplied by reference TRBV5-1 and TRBJ1-6, is KAGVTQTPRYLIKTRGQQVTLSCSPISGHRSVSWYQQTPGQGLQFLFEYFSETQRNKGNFPGRFSGRQFSNSRSEMNVSTLELGDSALYLCASSLAQGLRNSPLHFGNGTRLTVT.

Concerning this clone itself: Other nucleotide sequences from this sample produce the same CDR3. The chain carries TRBV6-2 or TRBV6-3 and TRBJ1-2; D is undetermined. The CDR3 contains 12 residues. Germline CDR1 reads MNHEY; CDR2 reads SVGEGT. V was pared by 0 bases and J by 2 bases, with 1 base between. The CDR3 DNA is TGTGCCAGCAGTTACTCAAACTATGGCTACACCTTC. Translating it yields CASSYSNYGYTF.